The 11 T cell receptor beta chains below come from one sample, sequenced in a study of a mutant IDH1 vaccine in newly diagnosed glioma. The sample's time point: week 23, last vaccination. Vaccination comprised doses that each held 300 ug of mutant IDH1 20-mer peptide, plus topical imiquimod. These receptors are not linked to any known antigen. Measured with immunoSEQ multiplex PCR; TCRdb has only the in-frame clones, and not every one. The sample holds 50,000 to 85,000 clones; over 75% are singletons and the top ten take roughly 14%. Sequences were derived from PBMCs, sampled from a glioma patient whose treatment included an IDH1 peptide vaccine. The source of these receptors is a young man with glioma.

The J gene is TRBJ2-3, the V gene TRBV18; TRBD2 matches at 12 bases. The CDR3 is 16 amino acids. Per germline, CDR1 KGHSH and CDR2 LQKENI. Germline trimming cut 0 bases from V and 4 bases from J; bases unmatched to any gene: 2. CDR3 region: CASSPPSSGGADTQYF. The CDR3 DNA reads TGTGCCAGCTCACCACCGTCTAGCGGGGGGGCAGATACGCAGTATTTT.

This clone came up a few times. The CDR3: CASRLNDGYGYTF. Written as DNA, the CDR3 is TGTGCCAGCAGGTTAAATGACGGCTATGGCTACACCTTC. The chain is built from TRBV2 and TRBJ1-2; D remains unclear. Germline V gene data show CDR1 as SNHLY and CDR2 as FYNNEI. The V and J ends lost 6 bases and 4 bases respectively, with 12 bases between them. CDR3 length: 13 amino acids.

The chain links TRBV18 to TRBJ2-5; no definite D call. The length of the CDR3 is 14 residues. Trimming left V 2 bases short and J 4 bases short, with 11 bases between. In germline, CDR1 is KGHSH, CDR2 LQKENI. CDR3 sequence reads: CASSPKIGSETQYF. DNA for the CDR3: TGTGCCAGCTCACCAAAAATAGGGTCAGAGACCCAGTACTTC.

The rearrangement links TRBV7-9 to TRBJ2-7; D is perhaps TRBD2 (6 bases). The CDR3 consists of 14 residues. Per the germline V gene, CDR1 is SEHNR and CDR2 is FQNEAQ (reference sequence). The V end lost 3 bases, the J end lost 5 bases, and 14 bases lay between the germline ends. CDR3: CASSFPGLVDEQYF. The CDR3 nucleotides are TGTGCCAGCAGCTTCCCGGGACTGGTGGACGAGCAGTACTTC.

V is TRBV7-2 and J is TRBJ2-7, with D possibly TRBD1 on 5 matching bases. Trimming removed 5 bases at V and 2 bases at J, with 16 bases between. Germline lookup yields CDR1 SGHTA and CDR2 FQGNSA. The CDR3 covers 15 residues. The CDR3 region is CASSRSRVGAYEQYF. The CDR3 coding sequence is TGTGCCAGCAGCCGATCCAGGGTTGGGGCCTACGAGCAGTACTTC. The variable domain in full, with the rest retrieved from reference TRBV7-2 and TRBJ2-7, is GAGVSQSPSNKVTEKGKDVELRCDPISGHTALYWYRQSLGQGLEFLIYFQGNSAPDKSGLPSDRFSAERTGGSVSTLTIQRTQQEDSAVYLCASSRSRVGAYEQYFGPGTRLTVT.

The J gene is TRBJ2-1, the V gene TRBV5-1, with TRBD2 identical over 7 bases. The trim removed 2 bases at V and 7 bases at J, leaving 12 bases unmatched. The CDR3 loop spans 16 amino acids. The germline V gene has CDR1 SGHRS and CDR2 YFSETQ. CDR3 protein: CASSFPGTNKNNEQFF. The CDR3 nucleotides read TGCGCCAGCAGCTTCCCGGGGACTAACAAGAATAATGAGCAGTTCTTC.

The J gene is TRBJ2-7, the V gene TRBV15, with 8 bases matching TRBD1. V was pared by 2 bases and J by 4 bases, with 7 bases of the junction left unmatched. Germline CDR1 is LNHNV and CDR2 is YYDKDF (reference sequence). The CDR3 loop spans 15 amino acids. The CDR3 DNA follows: TGTGCCACCAGCAGATTAGGGACAGGAGGGTACGAGCAGTACTTC. It specifies CATSRLGTGGYEQYF.

The V gene is TRBV21-1, the J gene TRBJ2-7; the table's D call, TRBD1, was not checked against the DNA. TRBV21-1 is annotated as a pseudogene. The length of the CDR3 is 18 residues. The CDR3 loop is CASSKGRTGKRGLYEQYF. The CDR3 DNA follows: TGTGCCAGCAGCAAAGGAAGGACAGGGAAACGGGGCCTTTACGAGCAGTACTTC.

This sequence joins TRBV6-5 and TRBJ2-5; 8 nucleotides agree with TRBD1. There are 14 residues in the CDR3. Unmatched junction bases numbered 8, after V lost 7 bases and J lost 4 bases. The germline CDR1 and CDR2 sequences are MNHEY and SVGAGI. CDR3 bases: TGTGCCAGCACCCCCCCAGGGGGCGGAGAGACCCAGTACTTC. Translated: CASTPPGGGETQYF.

The sample holds a few counts of this clone. The genes are TRBV5-1 and TRBJ1-1; D is unresolved. Germline assignment: CDR1 SGHRS and CDR2 YFSETQ. The germline V and J ends were trimmed by 4 bases and 0 bases, with 13 bases remaining between them. The CDR3 consists of 15 residues. The CDR3 is CASSPTTSLNTEAFF. In DNA form, the CDR3 reads TGCGCCAGCAGCCCGACGACCTCCTTGAACACTGAAGCTTTCTTT.

The chain uses TRBV6-9 and TRBJ2-5, with a weak D call TRBD1 (6 bases). The CDR3 spans 19 residues. Germline-derived CDR1 and CDR2 are MNHGY and SVAAGI. The V and J ends lost 6 bases and 3 bases respectively, with 29 bases between them. The chain's CDR3 is CASSENRDTEIATKETQYF. The CDR3 DNA reads TGTGCCAGCAGCGAAAACCGGGACACGGAAATTGCAACAAAAGAGACCCAGTACTTC.